This TCR beta chain was identified during a study of cytomegalovirus exposure and HLA in healthy donors. The PCR was carried out with 60 Vbeta primers and 13 Jbeta primers. Only in-frame clones appear in the TCRdb table, and some are missing; sequencing was by immunoSEQ multiplex PCR. The table lists approximately 53,000 clones, 55% to 85% of them singletons, with around 9.1% in the top ten. In its sample, this clone was seen a few times. Trimming removed 4 bases at V and 4 bases at J, with 4 bases between. This CDR3 has 11 residues. From germline, CDR1 is MGHDK and CDR2 SYGVNS. V and J are TRBV25-1 and TRBJ2-5; no clear D. This clonotype was sampled from a woman aged 45-60 years in good health and CMV-seronegative. Sequencing was carried out using PBMCs. This chain's CDR3 is CASSGGETQYF. The CDR3 DNA follows: TGTGCCAGCAGTGGAGGAGAGACCCAGTACTTC.